A selection of T cell receptor gamma chains follows, all from one sample in a study of Vδ1+ human thymocytes. TCRdb redid clone calling on the multiplex PCR reads using CATT. Counted here are tens of thousands of gamma-chain clones, about 18% occurring once; the ten biggest clones make up about 1.9%. Specimen: Vdelta1+ gamma-delta thymocytes from the thymus. The receptors shown here come from a boy under three years old who had congenital heart surgery. Each CDR3 is given with its conserved first and last residue. For some rows the clone size is stated as once, few or many, or as a class when expanded; others skip it.

J: TRGJ1/TRGJ2; size: few; V: TRGV3; CDR3: CATWDRTNYYKKLF; DNA: TGTGCCACCTGGGACAGGACCAATTATTATAAGAAACTCTTT
J: TRGJ1/TRGJ2; size: .; V: TRGV2; CDR3: CATWDGSCCCPYKKLF; DNA: TGTGCCACCTGGGACGGGTCCTGCTGTTGCCCATATAAGAAACTCTTT
J: TRGJ1/TRGJ2; size: .; V: TRGV8; CDR3: CATWERLYYKKLF; DNA: TGTGCCACCTGGGAGCGTCTTTATTATAAGAAACTCTTT
J: TRGJ1/TRGJ2; size: few; V: TRGV4; CDR3: CATWDGRRDNKKLF; DNA: TGTGCCACCTGGGATGGGCGTCGGGATAATAAGAAACTCTTT
J: TRGJ1/TRGJ2; size: .; V: TRGV3; CDR3: CATWDRPPYYKKLF; DNA: TGTGCCACCTGGGACAGGCCGCCTTATTATAAGAAACTCTTT
J: TRGJ1/TRGJ2; size: .; V: TRGV9; CDR3: CALWEVFRPLLKLF; DNA: TGTGCCTTGTGGGAGGTGTTTCGCCCGCTTTTGAAACTCTTT
J: TRGJ1/TRGJ2; size: .; V: TRGV9; CDR3: CALWETHKKLF; DNA: TGTGCCTTGTGGGAGACCCATAAGAAACTCTTT
J: TRGJ1/TRGJ2; size: .; V: TRGV5; CDR3: CATSSRGVKLF; DNA: TGTGCCACCTCCTCAAGGGGTGTGAAACTCTTT
J: TRGJ1/TRGJ2; size: medium-sized; V: TRGV5; CDR3: CATWDRRGKKLF; DNA: TGTGCCACCTGGGACAGGCGGGGTAAGAAACTCTTT
J: TRGJ1/TRGJ2; size: few; V: TRGV4; CDR3: CATWDGVAYKKLF; DNA: TGTGCCACCTGGGACGGGGTGGCGTATAAGAAACTCTTT
J: TRGJ1/TRGJ2; size: few; V: TRGV4; CDR3: CATWDGQRYYKKLF; DNA: TGTGCCACCTGGGATGGGCAGAGATATTATAAGAAACTCTTT
J: TRGJP1; size: .; V: TRGV9; CDR3: CALWEVQRRPTGWFKIF; DNA: TGTGCCTTGTGGGAGGTGCAGCGGCGCCCCACTGGTTGGTTCAAGATATTT
J: TRGJ1/TRGJ2; size: few; V: TRGV3; CDR3: CATWDRRVDYKKLF; DNA: TGTGCCACCTGGGACAGGCGAGTCGATTATAAGAAACTCTTT
J: TRGJ1/TRGJ2; size: few; V: TRGV9; CDR3: CALWEVIRGYKKLF; DNA: TGTGCCTTGTGGGAGGTTATTCGGGGTTATAAGAAACTCTTT
J: TRGJ1/TRGJ2; size: .; V: TRGV9; CDR3: CALWEVPGLGYKKLF; DNA: TGTGCCTTGTGGGAGGTGCCCGGGCTCGGCTATAAGAAACTCTTT
J: TRGJ1/TRGJ2; size: few; V: TRGV9; CDR3: CALWEVIPKKLF; DNA: TGTGCCTTGTGGGAGGTTATACCTAAGAAACTCTTT
J: TRGJ1/TRGJ2; size: .; V: TRGV5; CDR3: CATWDCCSGKLF; DNA: TGTGCCACCTGGGACTGTTGTAGTGGGAAACTCTTT
J: TRGJ1/TRGJ2; size: .; V: TRGV3; CDR3: CATWDRHPKKLF; DNA: TGTGCCACCTGGGACAGGCACCCTAAGAAACTCTTT
J: TRGJP2; size: .; V: TRGV9; CDR3: CALWEPIVDGSDWIKTF; DNA: TGTGCCTTGTGGGAGCCGATAGTCGACGGTAGTGATTGGATCAAGACGTTT
J: TRGJP2; size: once; V: TRGV2; CDR3: CATWDGPDGSDWIKTF; DNA: TGTGCCACCTGGGACGGGCCTGATGGTAGTGATTGGATCAAGACGTTT
J: TRGJP; size: .; V: TRGV9; CDR3: CALWENRWGLGKKIKVF; DNA: TGTGCCTTGTGGGAGAATAGATGGGGGTTGGGCAAAAAAATCAAGGTATTT
J: TRGJ1/TRGJ2; size: .; V: TRGV4; CDR3: CATWEQKLF; DNA: TGTGCCACCTGGGAACAGAAACTCTTT
J: TRGJ1/TRGJ2; size: .; V: TRGV3; CDR3: CATWDRQVYYKKLF; DNA: TGTGCCACCTGGGACAGGCAGGTCTATTATAAGAAACTCTTT
J: TRGJ1/TRGJ2; size: .; V: TRGV4; CDR3: CATWDGPRALNYYKKLF; DNA: TGTGCCACCTGGGATGGGCCGCGGGCGCTTAATTATTATAAGAAACTCTTT
J: TRGJ1/TRGJ2; size: .; V: TRGV3; CDR3: CATWDRPLFEYKKLF; DNA: TGTGCCACCTGGGACCGTCCCCTTTTTGAGTATAAGAAACTCTTT
J: TRGJ1/TRGJ2; size: .; V: TRGV5; CDR3: CATWDSPYYKKLF; DNA: TGTGCCACCTGGGACAGCCCCTATTATAAGAAACTCTTT
J: TRGJ1/TRGJ2; size: .; V: TRGV9; CDR3: CALWEVPGFYKKLF; DNA: TGTGCCTTGTGGGAGGTGCCCGGTTTTTATAAGAAACTCTTT
J: TRGJ1/TRGJ2; size: few; V: TRGV5; CDR3: CATWLCENYYKKLF; DNA: TGTGCCACCTGGTTATGTGAGAATTATTATAAGAAACTCTTT
J: TRGJ1/TRGJ2; size: .; V: TRGV4; CDR3: CATWDPTTNYYKKLF; DNA: TGTGCCACCTGGGATCCCACTACCAATTATTATAAGAAACTCTTT
J: TRGJP2; size: few; V: TRGV9; CDR3: CALWEKGGSDWIKTF; DNA: TGTGCCTTGTGGGAGAAGGGTGGTAGTGATTGGATCAAGACGTTT
J: TRGJ1/TRGJ2; size: .; V: TRGV2; CDR3: CATWDGLGYKKLF; DNA: TGTGCCACCTGGGACGGATTGGGGTATAAGAAACTCTTT
J: TRGJ1/TRGJ2; size: .; V: TRGV2; CDR3: CATWDGPLHYKKLF; DNA: TGTGCCACCTGGGATGGGCCCCTTCATTATAAGAAACTCTTT
J: TRGJP2; size: .; V: TRGV4; CDR3: CATWDGPGSSDWIKTF; DNA: TGTGCCACCTGGGATGGGCCGGGTAGTAGTGATTGGATCAAGACGTTT
J: TRGJ1/TRGJ2; size: .; V: TRGV4; CDR3: CATWDGPYYYKKLF; DNA: TGTGCCACCTGGGATGGGCCTTACTATTATAAGAAACTCTTT
J: TRGJ1/TRGJ2; size: .; V: TRGV4; CDR3: CATWDGTSNYYKKLF; DNA: TGTGCCACCTGGGATGGGACAAGTAATTATTATAAGAAACTCTTT
J: TRGJ1/TRGJ2; size: .; V: TRGV4; CDR3: CATWDISSDYKKLF; DNA: TGTGCCACCTGGGATATAAGTTCTGATTATAAGAAACTCTTT
J: TRGJ1/TRGJ2; size: .; V: TRGV4; CDR3: CATWDDAYKKLF; DNA: TGTGCCACCTGGGATGATGCTTATAAGAAACTCTTT
J: TRGJ1/TRGJ2; size: .; V: TRGV5; CDR3: CATPLNYYKKLF; DNA: TGTGCCACCCCCCTGAATTATTATAAGAAACTCTTT
J: TRGJ1/TRGJ2; size: .; V: TRGV9; CDR3: CALWEVVGYYKKLF; DNA: TGTGCCTTGTGGGAGGTGGTCGGGTATTATAAGAAACTCTTT
J: TRGJP1; size: few; V: TRGV2; CDR3: CATWDGSRLYTTGWFKIF; DNA: TGTGCCACCTGGGACGGGTCCCGGTTATATACCACTGGTTGGTTCAAGATATTT
J: TRGJ1/TRGJ2; size: few; V: TRGV9; CDR3: CALWEARYYKKLF; DNA: TGTGCCTTGTGGGAGGCCCGGTATTATAAGAAACTCTTT
J: TRGJ1/TRGJ2; size: .; V: TRGV3; CDR3: CATWDRRFWNYYKKLF; DNA: TGTGCCACCTGGGACAGGCGGTTTTGGAATTATTATAAGAAACTCTTT
J: TRGJ1/TRGJ2; size: few; V: TRGV8; CDR3: CATWDTRYKKLF; DNA: TGTGCCACCTGGGATACTCGGTATAAGAAACTCTTT
J: TRGJ1/TRGJ2; size: .; V: TRGV4; CDR3: CATWDGPPRIAGKLF; DNA: TGTGCCACCTGGGACGGGCCACCAAGGATCGCGGGGAAACTCTTT
J: TRGJ1/TRGJ2; size: .; V: TRGV5; CDR3: CATWDRQPKKLF; DNA: TGTGCCACCTGGGACAGGCAGCCTAAGAAACTCTTT
J: TRGJ1/TRGJ2; size: few; V: TRGV4; CDR3: CATWETSTSYYKKLF; DNA: TGTGCCACCTGGGAGACTTCAACCAGCTACTATAAGAAACTCTTT
J: TRGJ1/TRGJ2; size: few; V: TRGV9; CDR3: CALWEVEPDYYKKLF; DNA: TGTGCCTTGTGGGAGGTGGAACCCGATTATTATAAGAAACTCTTT
J: TRGJ1/TRGJ2; size: .; V: TRGV4; CDR3: CATWHLIIYKKLF; DNA: TGTGCCACCTGGCACCTTATTATTTATAAGAAACTCTTT
J: TRGJ1/TRGJ2; size: .; V: TRGV5; CDR3: CATWDRLQVYKKLF; DNA: TGTGCCACCTGGGACAGGCTCCAGGTTTATAAGAAACTCTTT
J: TRGJ1/TRGJ2; size: .; V: TRGV3; CDR3: CATWDRPFYYKKLF; DNA: TGTGCCACCTGGGACAGGCCGTTTTATTATAAGAAACTCTTT
J: TRGJ1/TRGJ2; size: .; V: TRGV9; CDR3: CALWENQNRGKLF; DNA: TGTGCCTTGTGGGAGAACCAAAATCGGGGGAAACTCTTT
J: TRGJP1; size: few; V: TRGV3; CDR3: CATWVLITTGWFKIF; DNA: TGTGCCACCTGGGTCCTAATAACCACTGGTTGGTTCAAGATATTT
J: TRGJ1/TRGJ2; size: .; V: TRGV4; CDR3: CATWDFYPKKLF; DNA: TGTGCCACCTGGGATTTCTACCCAAAGAAACTCTTT
J: TRGJP2; size: few; V: TRGV5; CDR3: CAAWASSDWIKTF; DNA: TGTGCCGCCTGGGCCAGTAGTGATTGGATCAAGACGTTT
J: TRGJ1/TRGJ2; size: .; V: TRGV2; CDR3: CATWDGPRWKLF; DNA: TGTGCCACCTGGGACGGGCCTAGGTGGAAACTCTTT